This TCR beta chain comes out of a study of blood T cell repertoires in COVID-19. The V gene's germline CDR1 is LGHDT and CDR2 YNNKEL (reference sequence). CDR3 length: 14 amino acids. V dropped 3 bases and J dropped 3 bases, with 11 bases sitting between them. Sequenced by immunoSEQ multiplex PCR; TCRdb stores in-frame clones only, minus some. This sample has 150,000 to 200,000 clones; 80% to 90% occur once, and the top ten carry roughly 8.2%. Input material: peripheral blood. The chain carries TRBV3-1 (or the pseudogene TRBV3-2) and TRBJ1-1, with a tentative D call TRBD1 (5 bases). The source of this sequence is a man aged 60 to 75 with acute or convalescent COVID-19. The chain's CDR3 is CASSQVIGDTEAFF. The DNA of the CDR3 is TGTGCCAGCAGCCAGGTGATAGGGGACACTGAAGCTTTCTTT.